The 26 T cell receptor beta chains given below trace back to one sample, sequenced in a study of Ad26.COV2.S vaccination and SARS-CoV-2 variants (dated by TCRdb to 2020 to 2022). The receptor library was made with the immunoSEQ multiplex PCR assay. TCRdb provides this immuneACCESS table in a form limited to in-frame rearrangements. Some clones are lacking; in checked studies, under half of them reflect an unresolved V gene, and why the rest are absent is not known. Across this sample there are approximately 450,000 clones, with around 90% seen only once. The top ten hold 12% of the sample. Taken with the paper, the label for treatment or condition translates to: 15 to 20 received Ad26.COV2.S at low or high dose, single or two shots; about 5 received placebo; per-sample allocation not given. For vaccine and placebo recipients, the sequenced repertoires came from samples collected on day 63 after the first injection.

The sample consisted of peripheral blood, taken in a trial of Ad26.COV2.S vaccine versus placebo. The receptors were gathered from a person between 18 and 60 years old who received the Ad26.COV2.S COVID-19 vaccine or a placebo.

The chain has TRBV13 and TRBJ2-1; D call uncertain. This CDR3 comprises 14 residues. Germline-derived CDR1 and CDR2 are PRHDT and FYEKMQ (reference sequence). With 3 bases removed from V and 4 bases from J, the gap between germline ends came to 10 bases. The CDR3: CASSFGPGYNEQFF. The CDR3 DNA reads as TGTGCCAGCAGCTTCGGGCCTGGATACAATGAGCAGTTCTTC.

Note on this clone: The same CDR3 arises from other DNA sequences in this sample as well. The chain recombines TRBV18 with TRBJ2-1; D not resolved. Germline-derived CDR1 and CDR2 are KGHSH and LQKENI. V lost 0 bases and J lost 7, with 4 bases in between. This CDR3 is 12 amino acids long. The CDR3: CASSPPGNEQFF. For the CDR3, the DNA is TGTGCCAGCTCACCACCTGGTAATGAGCAGTTCTTC.

In this sample, this clone turned up a few times. The V and J genes are TRBV5-1 and TRBJ2-2; weak D call: TRBD2 (5 bases). This CDR3 spans 15 amino acids. Germline-derived CDR1 and CDR2 are SGHRS and YFSETQ. The V end lost 4 bases, the J end lost 6 bases, and 16 bases lay between the germline ends. CDR3 coding DNA: TGCGCCAGCAGCCCCACTAGTATCTCGGCCGGGGAGCTGTTTTTT. Protein product: CASSPTSISAGELFF.

The rearrangement uses TRBV5-8 and TRBJ2-5; D unclear. Germline loops: CDR1 SGHTS, CDR2 YDEGEE. V shed 5 bases and J shed 0 bases, with 11 bases lying between them. The CDR3 has 14 residues. CDR3 sequence reads: CASRPRAHQETQYF. The CDR3 DNA is TGTGCCAGCAGGCCCCGCGCGCACCAAGAGACCCAGTACTTC.

V gene TRBV19 combines with J gene TRBJ2-3; a possible D gene is TRBD2 (5 bases). Germline loops: CDR1 LNHDA, CDR2 SQIVND (reference sequence). Trimming shortened V by 5 bases and J by 3 bases, and 12 bases separated the two germline ends. CDR3 length equals 14 residues. Here the CDR3 DNA reads TGTGCCAGTAGTGTACCGGGAATTACAGATACGCAGTATTTT. Translating it yields CASSVPGITDTQYF.

V and J are TRBV28 and TRBJ1-4; D might be TRBD1 (6 bases). The CDR3 is 13 residues long. Per the germline V gene, CDR1 is MDHEN and CDR2 is SYDVKM. V lost 6 bases to trimming and J lost 10 bases, with 15 bases between them. CDR3 DNA: TGTGCCAGCAGCCCCGGGGGGCACAGAAAACTGTTTTTT. Translating it yields CASSPGGHRKLFF.

The V call is TRBV5-8, the J call TRBJ2-5; D unclear. The V end was cut by 4 bases, the J end by 2 bases, with 9 bases between. The CDR3 spans 13 residues. Per germline, CDR1 SGHTS and CDR2 YDEGEE. CDR3 in DNA: TGTGCCAGCAGCACGGGTCCTCAAGAGACCCAGTACTTC. This sequence encodes CASSTGPQETQYF.

This clone was detected once. The chain uses TRBV5-8 and TRBJ2-1; 9 bases line up with TRBD2. The germline V gene encodes CDR1 SGHTS and CDR2 YDEGEE. V dropped 0 bases and J dropped 7; count of bases not matched to a gene: 5. The CDR3 loop spans 15 amino acids. CDR3 DNA sequence: TGTGCCAGCAGCTTGGTGGCGGGAGGGCCTAATGAGCAGTTCTTC. It translates to CASSLVAGGPNEQFF.

The chain combines TRBV5-5 with TRBJ2-1, with unresolved D. Between the trimmed V and J ends, which lost 2 bases and 0 bases, there was a span of 9 bases. The V gene's germline CDR1 is SGHKS and CDR2 YYEKEE (reference sequence). The CDR3 has 15 amino acids. CDR3 in DNA: TGTGCCAGCAGCTTCCAACGGAGCTCCTACAATGAGCAGTTCTTC. Encoded protein: CASSFQRSSYNEQFF.

The chain is built from TRBV7-2 and TRBJ1-1; 9 nucleotides align to TRBD1. The CDR3 has 16 amino acids. CDR1 and CDR2 from the germline V gene are SGHTA and FQGNSA. Germline trimming cut 5 bases from V and 1 base from J; bases unmatched to any gene: 8. Written as DNA, the CDR3 is TGTGCCAGCAGCCTACCGGGACAGGGAAGGAACACTGAAGCTTTCTTT. Amino acid sequence: CASSLPGQGRNTEAFF.

The chain has TRBV29-1 and TRBJ2-5, with D possibly being TRBD1 (7 bases). CDR3 size: 13 residues. Germline CDR1 and CDR2: SQVTM and ANQGSEA. Trimming removed 4 bases from V and 4 bases from J, with 13 bases in between. The CDR3 sequence is CSVGRQGGETQYF. CDR3 sequence (DNA): TGCAGCGTTGGTCGACAGGGAGGAGAGACCCAGTACTTC. Full variable domain (missing parts from reference TRBV29-1 and TRBJ2-5): SAVISQKPSRDICQRGTSLTIQCQVDSQVTMMFWYRQQPGQSLTLIATANQGSEATYESGFVIDKFPISRPNLTFSTLTVSNMSPEDSSIYLCSVGRQGGETQYFGPGTRLLVL.

The chain links TRBV4-2 to TRBJ1-2; 8 nucleotides line up with TRBD1. CDR3 length: 17 residues. Germline lookup yields CDR1 LGHNA and CDR2 YNFKEQ. With 1 base clipped from V and 0 bases from J, the junction kept 7 bases outside the gene matches. The CDR3 is CASSQGLDRDTNYGYTF. CDR3 bases: TGTGCCAGCAGCCAAGGGCTGGACAGGGACACTAACTATGGCTACACCTTC.

This chain joins TRBV6-2 or TRBV6-3 and TRBJ1-2, with D hard to call. CDR1 and CDR2 from the germline V gene are MNHEY and SVGEGT. With 0 bases removed from V and 5 bases from J, the gap between germline ends came to 19 bases. The CDR3 runs 17 residues. The CDR3 DNA reads as TGTGCCAGCAGTTACTCGAAATTCTCCGGCGACGGGTATGGCTACACCTTC. Protein product: CASSYSKFSGDGYGYTF.

The rearrangement uses TRBV5-6 and TRBJ1-5, with D possibly matching TRBD1 (5 bases). V gave up 3 bases and J gave up 5 bases, with 12 bases separating them. Looked up from germline, CDR1 is SGHDT and CDR2 is YYEEEE. The CDR3 runs 14 residues. In DNA, the CDR3 is TGTGCCAGCAGCTCCCGGGACTTATATCAGCCCCAGCATTTT. Encoded protein: CASSSRDLYQPQHF.

Comments on this clone: The same CDR3 is also encoded by other DNA sequences in this sample. The chain is built from TRBV27 and TRBJ2-1, with a possible D match to TRBD2 (5 bases). The germline V gene has CDR1 MNHEY and CDR2 SMNVEV (reference sequence). This CDR3 is 14 amino acids long. Trimming left V 5 bases short and J 0 bases short, with 8 bases between. In DNA, the CDR3 is TGTGCCAGCAGTCGAGGGAGCTCCTACAATGAGCAGTTCTTC. Residues: CASSRGSSYNEQFF.

The chain recombines TRBV7-3 with TRBJ2-4; D might be TRBD1 (5 bases). CDR3 length: 15 amino acids. V lost 1 base to trimming and J lost 0 bases, with 7 bases between them. Germline assignment: CDR1 SGHTA and CDR2 FQGTGA. The CDR3 sequence is CASSLRGLAKNIQYF. CDR3 nucleotides: TGTGCCAGCAGCTTAAGGGGCTTAGCCAAAAACATTCAGTACTTC.

The genes are TRBV28 and TRBJ1-2; D is unresolved. This CDR3 comprises 12 residues. Deletions cut 6 bases from V and 4 bases from J, with 9 bases between. Germline V gene data show CDR1 as MDHEN and CDR2 as SYDVKM. The CDR3 coding sequence is TGTGCCAGCAGGGGCGGATCCTATGGCTACACCTTC. This sequence encodes CASRGGSYGYTF.

The chain combines TRBV18 with TRBJ2-7, with 9 bases aligning to TRBD1. Trimming cost V 2 bases and J 0 bases; bases outside gene matches: 2. The V gene's germline CDR1 is KGHSH and CDR2 LQKENI. The CDR3 totals 15 residues. The CDR3 DNA reads as TGTGCCAGCTCACCAAGGGGACAGGGCTCCTACGAGCAGTACTTC. It specifies CASSPRGQGSYEQYF.

The rearrangement joins TRBV25-1 to TRBJ2-2, with TRBD2 matching over 9 bases. CDR3 length: 16 amino acids. CDR1 MGHDK and CDR2 SYGVNS come from the germline V gene. V lost 5 bases to trimming and J lost 2 bases; unmatched junction nucleotides: 6. The CDR3 DNA reads as TGTGCCAGCAGTCCCCCCCTAGCGGGAAACACCGGGGAGCTGTTTTTT. Protein sequence: CASSPPLAGNTGELFF.

V is TRBV7-2 and J is TRBJ2-2; D is uncertain. The CDR3 has 13 amino acids. V was shortened by 5 bases and J by 6 bases, with 10 bases between the two germline ends. CDR1 is SGHTA, CDR2 FQGNSA, per germline. The CDR3 region is CASSPISAGELFF. Written as DNA, the CDR3 is TGTGCCAGCAGCCCGATTAGTGCCGGGGAGCTGTTTTTT.

The V call is TRBV5-8, the J call TRBJ2-4, with unresolved D. Germline V gene data show CDR1 as SGHTS and CDR2 as YDEGEE. V was pared by 6 bases and J by 7 bases, with 20 bases between. This CDR3 has 15 amino acids. CDR3 loop: CASIGLGFRENIQYF. CDR3 in DNA: TGTGCCAGCATAGGTTTAGGGTTTCGTGAGAACATTCAGTACTTC.

The table lists this clone with a few counts. The gene calls are TRBV4-3 and TRBJ1-3; D gene uncertain. The CDR3 runs 14 residues. Trimming removed 1 base at V and 8 bases at J, with 12 bases between. Germline V gene sequence: CDR1 LGHNA, CDR2 YSLEER. CDR3 protein: CASSQGALRDTIYF. CDR3 in DNA: TGCGCCAGCAGCCAAGGAGCTTTGAGGGACACCATATATTTT.

This chain uses TRBV27 with TRBJ2-7, with 7 bases identical to TRBD2. Trimming cost V 5 bases and J 7 bases; bases outside gene matches: 14. This CDR3 has 15 amino acids. Germline V lookup: CDR1 MNHEY, CDR2 SMNVEV (reference sequence). CDR3 loop: CASSHFGGSGFEQYF. The CDR3 DNA follows: TGTGCCAGCAGTCACTTTGGCGGGAGTGGATTTGAGCAGTACTTC.

The rearrangement links TRBV7-6 to TRBJ1-1; D gene ambiguous. The ends were cut back, 4 bases at V and 1 base at J, with 16 bases in the middle. CDR3 length equals 16 residues. Per germline, CDR1 SGHVS and CDR2 FNYEAQ. CDR3 nucleotides: TGTGCCAGCAGCTCCCGTAGGCCGGGAGAGAACACTGAAGCTTTCTTT. This codes for CASSSRRPGENTEAFF.

V gene TRBV11-2 combines with J gene TRBJ2-7; 9 bases are a match to TRBD2. The length of the CDR3 is 16 residues. CDR1 is SGHAT, CDR2 FQNNGV, per germline. With 4 bases clipped from V and 0 bases from J, the junction kept 7 bases outside the gene matches. The CDR3 DNA sequence: TGTGCCAGCAGCTCCATAGCGGGAGATAACTCCTACGAGCAGTACTTC. Protein: CASSSIAGDNSYEQYF.

The chain couples TRBV30 to TRBJ2-2; the D is unclear. The V gene lost 0 bases and the J gene lost 1 base, with 12 bases spanning the gap. In germline, CDR1 is GTSNPN, CDR2 SVGIG (reference sequence). CDR3 size: 16 residues. CDR3 in DNA: TGTGCCTGGAGTGTAATAGGGTATGGGAACACCGGGGAGCTGTTTTTT. Residues: CAWSVIGYGNTGELFF.